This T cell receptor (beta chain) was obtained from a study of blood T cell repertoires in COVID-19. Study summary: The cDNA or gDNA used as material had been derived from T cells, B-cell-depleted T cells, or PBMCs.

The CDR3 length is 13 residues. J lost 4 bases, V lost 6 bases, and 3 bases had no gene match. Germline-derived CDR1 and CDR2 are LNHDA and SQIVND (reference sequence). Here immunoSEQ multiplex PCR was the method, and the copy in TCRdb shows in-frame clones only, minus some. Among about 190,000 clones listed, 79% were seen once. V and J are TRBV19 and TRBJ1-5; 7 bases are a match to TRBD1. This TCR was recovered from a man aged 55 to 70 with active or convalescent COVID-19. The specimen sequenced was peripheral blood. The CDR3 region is CASSAGGNQPQHF. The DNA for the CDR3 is TGTGCCAGTAGCGCAGGGGGGAATCAGCCCCAGCATTTT.